The 27 T cell receptor beta chains listed next were all sequenced from one sample in a study of blood T cell repertoires in COVID-19 (dated by TCRdb to the early 2020s). Preparation of the library involved the immunoSEQ multiplex PCR assay. In its TCRdb copy, this immuneACCESS table keeps in-frame sequences only and misses some clones. Where compared with another copy, unresolved V genes explain less than half of these, and the others have no known cause. This sample gives 130,000 to 150,000 clones in total; approximately 80% of them show up just once. The ten largest clones represent approximately 8.2% of the sample. The sample consisted of peripheral blood. The receptors shown here come from a human donor in a cohort sampled during active COVID-19.

The chain recombines TRBV28 with TRBJ2-5; maybe TRBD2 (5 bases). The germline gives CDR1 MDHEN, CDR2 SYDVKM. The V and J ends lost 5 bases and 0 bases respectively, with 13 bases between them. The CDR3 spans 15 residues. The CDR3 is CASSMAGFYQETQYF. CDR3 nucleotides: TGTGCCAGCAGTATGGCGGGCTTTTACCAAGAGACCCAGTACTTC.

This chain's CDR3 is CASSNGDSGANVLTF. As DNA, the CDR3 is TGTGCCAGCAGCAACGGGGACTCTGGGGCCAACGTCCTGACTTTC. V is TRBV9 and J is TRBJ2-6; possibly TRBD2 for D (5 bases). V dropped 4 bases and J dropped 0 bases, with 8 bases sitting between them. This CDR3 has 15 amino acids. Germline CDR1 reads SGDLS; CDR2 reads YYNGEE.

The V gene is TRBV6-2 or TRBV6-3, the J gene TRBJ2-7; 7 bases match TRBD2. Unmatched junction bases numbered 5, after V lost 4 bases and J lost 2 bases. This CDR3 region has 14 residues. Germline V CDR1 and CDR2: MNHEY, SVGEGT. The CDR3, as DNA: TGTGCCAGCAGTTCGGGCGGGAGAGCCTACGAGCAGTACTTC. This gives the protein CASSSGGRAYEQYF.

This chain connects TRBV4-1 to TRBJ2-7; 9 bases are a match to TRBD2. Per the germline V gene, CDR1 is MGHRA and CDR2 is YSYEKL. The CDR3 totals 18 residues. V was pared by 4 bases and J by 0 bases, with 13 bases of the junction left unmatched. CDR3 amino acids: CASSPDLASGKSSYEQYF. In DNA, the CDR3 is TGCGCCAGCAGCCCTGATTTGGCTAGCGGGAAGAGCTCCTACGAGCAGTACTTC.

J is TRBJ2-1 and V is TRBV5-1; TRBD2 might be the D (6 bases). The CDR3 has 16 residues. CDR1 is SGHRS, CDR2 YFSETQ, per germline. V was shortened by 0 bases and J by 3 bases, with 13 bases between the two germline ends. The CDR3 nucleotides read TGCGCCAGCAGCTTGGAAGGTTGGGGGGTCTACAATGAGCAGTTCTTC. Protein product: CASSLEGWGVYNEQFF.

V is TRBV2 and J is TRBJ2-4; D is perhaps TRBD2 (5 bases). Germline CDR1 is SNHLY and CDR2 is FYNNEI. V was pared by 2 bases and J by 0 bases, with 11 bases between. The CDR3 length is 16 residues. CDR3 loop: CASSESRGLAKNIQYF. The CDR3 bases are TGTGCCAGCAGTGAATCCCGCGGACTAGCCAAAAACATTCAGTACTTC.

V usage is TRBV7-9 and J usage is TRBJ2-5; 12 nucleotides line up with TRBD1. CDR1 is SEHNR and CDR2 is FQNEAQ in the germline V gene (reference sequence). The CDR3 runs to 14 residues. V gave up 10 bases and J gave up 3 bases; unmatched junction bases: 6. CDR3 sequence: CATGTGGFEETQYF. Here the CDR3 DNA reads TGTGCCACCGGGACAGGGGGCTTCGAAGAGACCCAGTACTTC.

V gene TRBV3-1 (or the pseudogene TRBV3-2) combines with J gene TRBJ2-1, with D perhaps TRBD1 (6 bases). The germline V and J ends were trimmed by 2 bases and 7 bases, with 9 bases remaining between them. Germline-derived CDR1 and CDR2 are LGHDT and YNNKEL (reference sequence). CDR3 length: 13 amino acids. Written as DNA, the CDR3 is TGTGCCAGCAGCCAATGGCAGGGGAATGAGCAGTTCTTC. Encoded protein: CASSQWQGNEQFF.

Here the CDR3 reads CASSYGRNTEAFF. The CDR3 nucleotides read TGTGCCAGCAGTTACGGGCGTAACACTGAAGCTTTCTTT. The rearrangement uses TRBV6-5 and TRBJ1-1, with no clear D. Trimming removed 2 bases at V and 2 bases at J, with 6 bases between. The CDR3 consists of 13 residues. Germline assignment: CDR1 MNHEY and CDR2 SVGAGI.

This clone showed up just a few times. This chain uses TRBV21-1 with TRBJ1-5; TRBD1 reflects the table's D call only, with no check against the DNA. TRBV21-1 is noted as a pseudogene. This CDR3 is built from 16 residues. CDR3 in amino acids: CASSKAGQGSNQPQHF. The CDR3 DNA sequence: TGTGCCAGCAGCAAAGCGGGGCAGGGGAGCAATCAGCCCCAGCATTTT.

The chain carries TRBV2 and TRBJ1-3; 11 bases are a match to TRBD1. This CDR3 region has 13 residues. V lost 10 bases and J lost 7; bases outside the gene matches: 6. Germline V gives CDR1 SNHLY, CDR2 FYNNEI. CDR3 in amino acids: CATDRGRGNTIYF. CDR3 bases: TGTGCCACGGACAGGGGGCGAGGGAACACCATATATTTT.

The chain has TRBV4-3 and TRBJ1-5; TRBD1 aligns across 9 bases. V trimming: 4 bases; J trimming: 5 bases; junction bases outside the gene matches: 6. The CDR3 has 15 amino acids. CDR1 is LGHNA, CDR2 YSLEER, per germline. CDR3 amino acids: CASSRNTGGYQPQHF. CDR3 in DNA: TGCGCCAGCAGCCGGAACACAGGGGGCTATCAGCCCCAGCATTTT.

DNA of the CDR3: TGTGCCAGCAGTGACACATACGAGCAGTACTTC. Its protein is CASSDTYEQYF. The gene calls are TRBV27 and TRBJ2-7, with no clear D. The CDR3 spans 11 residues. The germline V gene has CDR1 MNHEY and CDR2 SMNVEV (reference sequence). Trimming took 5 bases from V and 4 from J, leaving 6 bases between them.

The chain joins TRBV2 to TRBJ1-1; a weak D match, TRBD1 (5 bases). Germline CDR1 is SNHLY and CDR2 is FYNNEI. The CDR3 runs to 13 residues. Trimming shortened V by 6 bases and J by 2 bases, and 10 bases separated the two germline ends. CDR3 coding DNA: TGTGCCAGCAGGATGACAGTAAACACTGAAGCTTTCTTT. Its protein is CASRMTVNTEAFF.

V is TRBV15 and J is TRBJ2-5; the match to TRBD1 covers 7 bases. Trimming took 0 bases from V and 4 from J; bases not matched to a gene: 2. The CDR3 runs 14 residues. CDR1 is LNHNV and CDR2 is YYDKDF in the germline V gene (reference sequence). The CDR3 coding sequence is TGTGCCACCAGCAGAGACAGGGGGTTAGAGACCCAGTACTTC. Translation gives CATSRDRGLETQYF.

The sample holds one count of this clone. V and J are TRBV4-3 and TRBJ2-3, with D perhaps TRBD1 (6 bases). Trimming left V 1 base short and J 5 bases short, with 10 bases between. Germline CDR1 is LGHNA and CDR2 is YSLEER. The CDR3 is made up of 14 amino acids. CDR3 in DNA: TGCGCCAGCAGCCAAGGGACAGCTCTAGATACGCAGTATTTT. This gives the protein CASSQGTALDTQYF.

This clone has a count of ten or more. This chain joins TRBV21-1 and TRBJ2-7; the table's D call, TRBD2, has no DNA check behind it. TRBV21-1 is tagged as a pseudogene. The CDR3 length is 14 residues. The CDR3 loop is CASSKFERYYEQYF. In DNA, the CDR3 is TGTGCCAGCAGCAAATTTGAGCGGTACTACGAGCAGTACTTC.

The genes are TRBV11-2 and TRBJ2-7, with TRBD1 matching over 11 bases. This CDR3 has 15 residues. Germline trimming cut 5 bases from V and 6 bases from J; bases unmatched to any gene: 9. From germline, CDR1 is SGHAT and CDR2 FQNNGV. The CDR3 DNA reads as TGTGCCAGCAGCCTCGGACAGGGGGCGTTCGGCGAGCAGTACTTC. Its protein product is CASSLGQGAFGEQYF.

The chain is built from TRBV20-1 and TRBJ2-4, with TRBD1 identical over 8 bases. Germline values: CDR1 DFQATT, CDR2 SNEGSKA (reference sequence). The CDR3 has 11 amino acids. Germline trimming cut 4 bases from V and 13 bases from J; bases unmatched to any gene: 6. The CDR3 loop is CSAKPDREQYF. DNA for the CDR3: TGCAGTGCTAAACCGGACAGGGAACAGTACTTC.

The chain carries TRBV4-3 and TRBJ1-5; D is possibly TRBD1 (5 bases). Deletions cut 0 bases from V and 6 bases from J, with 12 bases between. Germline CDR1 reads LGHNA; CDR2 reads YSLEER. The CDR3 runs 15 residues. The CDR3 loop reads CASSQELAGIQPQHF. The CDR3 DNA is TGCGCCAGCAGCCAAGAACTCGCAGGGATTCAGCCCCAGCATTTT.

The V gene is TRBV5-1, the J gene TRBJ1-3; 8 bases map to TRBD1. The V and J ends lost 4 bases and 2 bases, in that order; junction bases with no gene match: 8. Germline values: CDR1 SGHRS, CDR2 YFSETQ. The CDR3 consists of 16 residues. CDR3 sequence: CASSPRGPSTGNTIYF. The CDR3 DNA reads TGCGCCAGCAGCCCCAGGGGGCCAAGTACTGGAAACACCATATATTTT.

The genes are TRBV24-1 and TRBJ1-2, with D maybe TRBD1 (6 bases). The V gene lost 0 bases and the J gene lost 5 bases, with 18 bases spanning the gap. Germline assignment: CDR1 KGHDR and CDR2 SFDVKD. The CDR3 totals 17 residues. CDR3 loop: CATSDLRQGPGVYGYTF. CDR3 bases: TGTGCCACCAGTGATTTGCGGCAGGGGCCTGGTGTTTATGGCTACACCTTC.

The chain uses TRBV2 and TRBJ2-5; D is possibly TRBD1 (6 bases). The CDR3 loop spans 16 amino acids. V was shortened by 11 bases and J by 5 bases, with 27 bases between the two germline ends. Germline CDR1 reads SNHLY; CDR2 reads FYNNEI. The CDR3 is CAPGDTVREKGETQYF. CDR3 coding DNA: TGTGCCCCAGGGGATACGGTACGAGAAAAGGGGGAGACCCAGTACTTC.

V usage is TRBV7-9 and J usage is TRBJ1-1; TRBD1 matches 9 bases. Germline assignment: CDR1 SEHNR and CDR2 FQNEAQ (reference sequence). The trim removed 1 base at V and 7 bases at J, leaving 4 bases unmatched. This CDR3 is 14 amino acids long. The CDR3 sequence: CASSLVGTGIEAFF. CDR3 in DNA: TGTGCCAGCAGCTTAGTAGGGACAGGGATTGAAGCTTTCTTT.

As DNA, the CDR3 is TGTGCCAGCAGTTCCCCCGGGACAGGCTCCTACGAGCAGTACTTC. It encodes CASSSPGTGSYEQYF. V gene TRBV28 combines with J gene TRBJ2-7; 8 nucleotides align to TRBD1. In germline, CDR1 is MDHEN, CDR2 SYDVKM. The trim removed 4 bases at V and 0 bases at J, leaving 5 bases unmatched. The CDR3 is 15 amino acids.

The chain links TRBV28 to TRBJ1-6, with TRBD1 matching over 8 bases. Germline CDR1 and CDR2: MDHEN and SYDVKM. J was trimmed by 8 bases and V by 6 bases; bases with no gene match: 9. CDR3 length: 15 amino acids. CDR3 sequence reads: CASSLRGLSHSPLHF. As DNA, the CDR3 is TGTGCCAGCAGCCTCAGGGGGCTGTCCCATTCACCCCTCCACTTT.

This chain joins TRBV28 and TRBJ1-5; the D is unclear. CDR1 and CDR2 (germline): MDHEN, SYDVKM. This CDR3 is built from 14 residues. Trimming removed 7 bases from V and 3 bases from J, with 13 bases in between. In nucleotides, the CDR3 is TGTGCCAGCAACGACCAGGTACACAATCAGCCCCAGCATTTT. Amino acids: CASNDQVHNQPQHF.